This T cell receptor (beta chain) is drawn from a study of T cell responses to AZD1222 COVID-19 vaccine. Whole-study findings and limits: Vaccination with two AZD1222 doses was followed by a rise in Spike-specific TCR breadth and depth. Across the whole spike, CD4 TCRs peaked at regions 160-218 and 743-854.

This CDR3 is 15 amino acids long. The V gene lost 4 bases and the J gene lost 7 bases, with 16 bases spanning the gap. The germline V gene has CDR1 SGHVS and CDR2 FQNEAQ. Comment on this clone: Antigen: not known.

The data were produced by immunoSEQ multiplex PCR, yet TCRdb's version contains in-frame clones alone and is incomplete. The data show tens of thousands of clones, about 89% seen once. The origin of this receptor is an adult who received the AZD1222 COVID-19 vaccine. Material: peripheral blood, obtained 28 days after the second AZD1222 dose. The V gene is TRBV7-8, the J gene TRBJ2-2; possible D gene TRBD1, 5 bases. CDR3 sequence (DNA): TGTGCCAGCAGCTCCAGGGATGTACAGTTCGGGGAGCTGTTTTTT. Translated: CASSSRDVQFGELFF.